Here is one T cell receptor (beta chain) with its context. Its matching antigen is unknown. The V end was cut by 1 base, the J end by 4 bases, with 20 bases between. This CDR3 comprises 17 residues. Per germline, CDR1 LNHDA and CDR2 SQIVND (reference sequence). The table came from immunoSEQ multiplex PCR; TCRdb's copy has only in-frame clones and leaves some out. The data show about 76,000 clones, with roughly 86% seen just once and 2.5% to 3% held by the top ten. This sample is part of a study of OX40 agonist ivuxolimab in advanced cancers. About the study: Patients were given ivuxolimab, an antibody that agonizes OX40 (CD134). Patients undergoing dose escalation presented with hepatocellular carcinoma, melanoma, renal cell or head and neck cancer.

Overall study findings and caveats: CD4+ and CD8+ blood T cells expanded clonally by week 6 at 0.1 to 3.0 mg/kg.

This clonotype was obtained from an adult with an advanced solid tumor such as melanoma, head and neck, liver or kidney cancer. V gene TRBV19 combines with J gene TRBJ2-7; either TRBD1 or TRBD2 may supply D (5 bases each). Sample: CD4+ or CD8+ T cells sorted from blood, taken in a trial of the OX40 agonist ivuxolimab. CDR3 sequence (DNA): TGTGCCAGTAGTATAGGAGGGACCCAGCCGTGGAATTACGAGCAGTACGTC. Translated: CASSIGGTQPWNYEQYV.